The entry below describes one T cell receptor beta chain. The sample originates from a study of blood T cell repertoires in COVID-19. Libraries were prepared by immunoSEQ multiplex PCR; TCRdb keeps only in-frame clonotypes and omits some of them. The sample consists of roughly 230,000 clones, about four fifths of them appearing once. CDR1 SQVTM and CDR2 ANQGSEA come from the germline V gene. This CDR3 has 14 amino acids. Trimming took 6 bases from V and 7 from J; bases not matched to a gene: 8. Sequences were obtained from peripheral blood. The sequence was collected from a woman older than 75 with acute or convalescent COVID-19. The chain combines TRBV29-1 with TRBJ2-5, with 13 nucleotides matching TRBD2. The CDR3 here is CSVRLAGGLGTQYF. CDR3 DNA sequence: TGCAGCGTCAGACTAGCGGGGGGCCTCGGGACCCAGTACTTC.